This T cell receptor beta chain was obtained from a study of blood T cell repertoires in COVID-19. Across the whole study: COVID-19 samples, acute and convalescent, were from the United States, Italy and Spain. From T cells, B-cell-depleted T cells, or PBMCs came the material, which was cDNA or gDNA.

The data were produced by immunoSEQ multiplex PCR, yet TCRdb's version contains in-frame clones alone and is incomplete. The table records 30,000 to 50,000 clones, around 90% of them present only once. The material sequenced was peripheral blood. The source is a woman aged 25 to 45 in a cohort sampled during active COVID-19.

CDR3 residues: CASSLARPNEKLFF. Here the CDR3 DNA reads TGTGCCAGCAGCTTAGCCAGGCCCAATGAAAAACTGTTTTTT. The chain links TRBV7-8 to TRBJ1-4; D is unresolved. Germline V CDR1 and CDR2: SGHVS, FQNEAQ. The length of the CDR3 is 14 residues. Deletions cut 0 bases from V and 5 bases from J, with 7 bases between.